The text below deals with one TCR beta chain. Original data processing: Reference gene primer amplification in the assay estimated nucleated cell counts. Repertoires were generated with immunoSEQ multiplex PCR, while TCRdb's copy carries only in-frame clones and drops some. V and J calls and clone size are as listed in that table; D and trimming were resolved from the DNA. This repertoire shows roughly 250,000 clones, around 90% found once; its top ten account for approximately 2.5%. This specimen comes from a study of blood T cell repertoires in COVID-19. Turning to the study itself: In each case, the material was cDNA or gDNA derived from T cells, B-cell-depleted T cells, or PBMCs.

Germline CDR1 reads MGHRA; CDR2 reads YSYEKL. V shed 1 base and J shed 6 bases, with 12 bases lying between them. The CDR3 covers 14 residues. The chain recombines TRBV4-1 with TRBJ1-2; a weak D match, TRBD1 (5 bases). What was sequenced was peripheral blood. This sequence was found in a person under 35 with COVID-19, enrolled during active disease. CDR3 loop: CASSQVAGRNGYTF. The CDR3 coding sequence is TGCGCCAGCAGCCAAGTTGCAGGGAGGAATGGCTACACCTTC.